These T cell receptor beta chains were read from a single sample in a study of blood T cell repertoires in COVID-19. Sequencing was performed with immunoSEQ multiplex PCR; in TCRdb, only in-frame clones are kept and a portion is missing. The sample has approximately 130,000 clones, more than 80% seen once. The sequenced material came from peripheral blood. The receptors shown here come from a human donor in a cohort sampled during active COVID-19. Both conserved end residues are part of each CDR3. The D gene is left open where the match is weak. Size tells how often a clone was seen (once, few, many) or the class of an expanded clone, and some rows leave it out.

abundance,v_gene,j_gene,d_gene,CDR3nt,CDR3aa
.,TRBV14,TRBJ1-2,.,TGTGCCAGCAGCCAAGATGTGGCGGTGTATGGCTACACCTTC,CASSQDVAVYGYTF
.,TRBV7-9,TRBJ1-1,.,TGTGCCAGCAGCTTAAGGGGAGGGGCGAGGAACACTGAAGCTTTCTTT,CASSLRGGARNTEAFF
.,TRBV11-2,TRBJ2-5,TRBD1,TGTGCCAGCAGCAAGGGACAGGCCCGAGAGACCCAGTACTTC,CASSKGQARETQYF
.,TRBV6-4,TRBJ1-2,TRBD1,TGTGCCAGCAGTCAAGCAGGGGGCGACTATGGCTACACCTTC,CASSQAGGDYGYTF
.,TRBV6-5,TRBJ1-1,TRBD1,TGTGCCACCCAGAACAGGGGCACTGAAGCTTTCTTT,CATQNRGTEAFF
.,TRBV12-3/TRBV12-4,TRBJ2-4,.,TGTGCCAGCAGCCACAGGGAGGGCAACATTCAGTACTTC,CASSHREGNIQYF
.,TRBV6-5,TRBJ1-3,.,TGTGCCAGCAGCCGCCTACAGGGTGCTGGAAACACCATATATTTT,CASSRLQGAGNTIYF
.,TRBV7-2,TRBJ2-5,.,TGTGCCAGCAGCGGGGGGGCTTTGGGAGAGACCCAGTACTTC,CASSGGALGETQYF
once,TRBV5-6,TRBJ2-3,TRBD2,TGTGCCAGCTACCGTCTAGCGGAGCACACAGATACGCAGTATTTT,CASYRLAEHTDTQYF
.,TRBV5-6,TRBJ2-2,.,TGTGCCAGCAGCTGGGCGACAGGGGAGCTGTTTTTT,CASSWATGELFF
once,TRBV15,TRBJ1-1,TRBD1,TGTGCCACCAGCAGAGGGACAGGAAGCATGAACACTGAAGCTTTCTTT,CATSRGTGSMNTEAFF
.,TRBV5-5,TRBJ1-2,TRBD1,TGTGCCAGCCAACTCGTGGGACAGGGTGGCTATGGCTACACCTTC,CASQLVGQGGYGYTF
.,TRBV12-5,TRBJ2-1,TRBD2,TGTGCTAGTGGTTTGGTATTTACCAGCGGGAGGTTCAATGAGCAGTTCTTC,CASGLVFTSGRFNEQFF
.,TRBV7-9,TRBJ2-3,.,TGTGCCAGCAGCTTGGGTAGCGCGTACACAGATACGCAGTATTTT,CASSLGSAYTDTQYF
.,TRBV7-8,TRBJ1-1,TRBD1,TGTGCCAGCAGCTGGGACAGTGCTGACACTGAAGCTTTCTTT,CASSWDSADTEAFF
.,TRBV15,TRBJ1-2,.,TGTGCCACCAGCACCCGGGGTACGAACTATGGCTACACCTTC,CATSTRGTNYGYTF
.,TRBV21-1,TRBJ2-5,.,TGTGCCAGCAGCAAACACCCGGGAGCCCTCCCAGAGACCCAGTACTTC,CASSKHPGALPETQYF
.,TRBV5-1,TRBJ2-2,.,TGCGCCAGCAGCTTGGTTGGGGCTATAGACACCGGGGAGCTGTTTTTT,CASSLVGAIDTGELFF
.,TRBV6-2/TRBV6-3,TRBJ2-2,.,TGTGCCAGCAGTTCGTTTTTGGAGCTGTTTTTT,CASSSFLELFF
.,TRBV2,TRBJ1-4,TRBD1,TGTGCCAGCACTACGGACAGGGGGCGTGAAAAACTGTTTTTT,CASTTDRGREKLFF
once,TRBV10-3,TRBJ2-1,TRBD1,TGTGCCATCAGTGAGTCAAGACAGGGCGTGAGATGGTTCTTC,CAISESRQGVRWFF
.,TRBV4-3,TRBJ1-2,.,TGCGCCAGCAGCCAAGCTGGGGCCTATGGCTACACCTTC,CASSQAGAYGYTF
.,TRBV19,TRBJ2-5,.,TGTGCCAGTAGGCCGACTATAGGAGAGACCCAGTACTTC,CASRPTIGETQYF
.,TRBV6-5,TRBJ2-5,TRBD1,TGTGCCATCTCCGGGACAGGGGGGACCCAGTACTTC,CAISGTGGTQYF
.,TRBV7-2,TRBJ2-5,.,TGTGCCAGCACCCCCCGGGGTACAGAGACCCAGTACTTC,CASTPRGTETQYF
few,TRBV27,TRBJ2-1,.,TGTGCCAGCAGCGCGGACGGGATGAATTTCTTC,CASSADGMNFF
.,TRBV10-1,TRBJ1-2,.,TGCGCCACCCCCAGGGCTGGGTTGGACTATGGCTACACCTTC,CATPRAGLDYGYTF
.,TRBV29-1,TRBJ2-2,.,TGCAGCGGATTCAGGGGGGTCACCGGGGAGCTGTTTTTT,CSGFRGVTGELFF
.,TRBV18,TRBJ1-4,.,TGTGCCAGCTCCCGGACACTTGCAACTAATGAAAAACTGTTTTTT,CASSRTLATNEKLFF
.,TRBV2,TRBJ2-1,TRBD2,TGTGCCAGCAGTGATAGGGGGACTAGCGATTACAATGAGCAGTTCTTC,CASSDRGTSDYNEQFF
.,TRBV12-5,TRBJ2-5,.,TGTGCTAGTGCCCCCGGTAACAGGGGGGGTAGGGAGACCCAGTACTTC,CASAPGNRGGRETQYF
.,TRBV19,TRBJ2-3,TRBD2,TGTGCCAGTAGCCCGGAGGGGACTAAAGCAGATACGCAGTATTTT,CASSPEGTKADTQYF
.,TRBV5-1,TRBJ2-1,TRBD2,TGCGCCAGCAGCCTTATCTTTGGACTAGCGGGGAATGAGCAGTTCTTC,CASSLIFGLAGNEQFF
few,TRBV7-9,TRBJ1-1,TRBD1,TGTGCCAGCAGCGTGACAGGGGGGAAGATCACTGAAGCTTTCTTT,CASSVTGGKITEAFF
few,TRBV5-1,TRBJ1-3,.,TGCGCCAGCAGCTTGGATCCCCTGGGCGGAAACACCATATATTTT,CASSLDPLGGNTIYF
.,TRBV30,TRBJ2-1,TRBD2,TGTGCCTGGAGTCCTCGGACTAGCGGACCTTACAATGAGCAGTTCTTC,CAWSPRTSGPYNEQFF
.,TRBV7-2,TRBJ2-3,TRBD2,TGTGCCAGCAGTCTTGAGCTAGCGGGAGGGCCGACAGATACGCAGTATTTT,CASSLELAGGPTDTQYF
.,TRBV5-4,TRBJ2-2,.,TGTGCCAGCAGCCCTCGATCAGCGGACACCGGGGAGCTGTTTTTT,CASSPRSADTGELFF
.,TRBV7-2,TRBJ1-5,TRBD1,TGTGCCAGCAGCCGGACAGGGGAGGAGCCCCAGCATTTT,CASSRTGEEPQHF
.,TRBV6-5,TRBJ1-2,TRBD1,TGTGCCAGCAGGTCGACCGGGACAGGGGGAGGCTACACCTTC,CASRSTGTGGGYTF
.,TRBV27,TRBJ2-3,TRBD2,TGTGCCAGCAGTTTACTCCGTAGAGCGGGAGGAACAGATACGCAGTATTTT,CASSLLRRAGGTDTQYF
.,TRBV5-4,TRBJ1-1,TRBD1,TGTGCCAGCAGCAGAGACAGGGGGTGGACTGAAGCTTTCTTT,CASSRDRGWTEAFF
few,TRBV7-9,TRBJ1-3,.,TGTGCCAGCAGCTTGGGGGGGCAGGTATCTGGAAACACCATATATTTT,CASSLGGQVSGNTIYF
.,TRBV7-9,TRBJ2-5,TRBD1,TGTGCCAGCAGCTTCCAGGCAGGGGGTCTCCAAGAGACCCAGTACTTC,CASSFQAGGLQETQYF
.,TRBV7-2,TRBJ2-5,TRBD2,TGTGCCAGCAGCAGAACAGAGCGGGGGGAGACCCAGTACTTC,CASSRTERGETQYF
.,TRBV2,TRBJ2-1,TRBD2,TGTGCCAGCAGATACGGACTAGCGGAGTACAATGAGCAGTTCTTC,CASRYGLAEYNEQFF
.,TRBV5-4,TRBJ2-7,.,TGTGCCAGCAGCCAAGCCAACTCCTACGAGCAGTACTTC,CASSQANSYEQYF
.,TRBV28,TRBJ1-1,.,TGTGCCAGCACTAAATTTCTTGGGGGCTCCGATAACACTGAAGCTTTCTTT,CASTKFLGGSDNTEAFF
.,TRBV7-2,TRBJ1-1,TRBD1,TGTGCCAGCAAAACGGGACAGGGGAACACTGAAGCTTTCTTT,CASKTGQGNTEAFF
.,TRBV6-5,TRBJ2-1,.,TGTGCCAGCAGTTCAGGGCGGGAGCAGTTCTTC,CASSSGREQFF
few,TRBV5-1,TRBJ2-7,.,TGCGCCAGCAGCGGGGGGAGCTCCTACGAGCAGTACTTC,CASSGGSSYEQYF
once,TRBV27,TRBJ1-6,TRBD1,TGTGCCAGCAGTCCCTTCTCAGGGGGTTCACCCCTCCACTTT,CASSPFSGGSPLHF
.,TRBV7-9,TRBJ2-1,TRBD2,TGTGCCATAACCCGCGGACTAGCGGGAGTAAGTGAGCAGTTCTTC,CAITRGLAGVSEQFF
.,TRBV6-5,TRBJ1-1,TRBD1,TGTGCCAGCACCACGACAGGGGTTGGGGCTTTCTTT,CASTTTGVGAFF